The 2 T cell receptor beta chains below come from one sample, sequenced in a study of blood T cell repertoires in COVID-19. Using immunoSEQ multiplex PCR, the repertoire was profiled, and TCRdb retains in-frame clones only, with some absent. The sample has around 150,000 clones; approximately 86% are singletons. The source material was peripheral blood. All receptors come from a man between 70 and 80 years old with acute or convalescent COVID-19.

This chain uses TRBV4-3 with TRBJ2-1, with 12 nucleotides matching TRBD2. V was clipped by 1 base and J by 8 bases; unmatched bases: 12. Per the germline V gene, CDR1 is LGHNA and CDR2 is YSLEER. The CDR3 extends over 18 amino acids. The CDR3 loop reads CASSQAGALAGGGDEQFF. The CDR3 nucleotides are TGCGCCAGCAGCCAAGCTGGAGCGCTAGCGGGAGGGGGGGATGAGCAGTTCTTC.

The chain recombines TRBV28 with TRBJ1-3; 7 bases align to TRBD1. V shed 5 bases and J 0 bases; nucleotides not matched to a gene: 7. Germline V gene lookup returns CDR1 MDHEN and CDR2 SYDVKM. This CDR3 is 16 amino acids long. This CDR3 reads CASSTQGTVSGNTIYF. For the CDR3, the DNA is TGTGCCAGCAGTACCCAAGGGACAGTCTCTGGAAACACCATATATTTT.